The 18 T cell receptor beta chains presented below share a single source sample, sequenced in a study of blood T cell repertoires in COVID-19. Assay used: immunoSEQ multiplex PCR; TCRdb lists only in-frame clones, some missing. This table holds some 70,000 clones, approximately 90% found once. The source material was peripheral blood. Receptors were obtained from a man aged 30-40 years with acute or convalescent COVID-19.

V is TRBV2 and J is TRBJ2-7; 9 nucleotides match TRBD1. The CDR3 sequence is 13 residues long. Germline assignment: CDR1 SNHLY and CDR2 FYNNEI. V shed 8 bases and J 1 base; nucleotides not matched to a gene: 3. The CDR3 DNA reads TGTGCCAGCGGGGGGACAGGGTCCTACGAGCAGTACTTC. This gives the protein CASGGTGSYEQYF.

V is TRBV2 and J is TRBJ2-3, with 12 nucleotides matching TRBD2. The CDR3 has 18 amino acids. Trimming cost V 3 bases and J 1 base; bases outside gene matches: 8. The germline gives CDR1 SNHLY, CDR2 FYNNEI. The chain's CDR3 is CASSDVLAGGSGTDTQYF. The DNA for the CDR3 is TGTGCCAGCAGTGATGTGCTAGCGGGAGGGAGCGGCACAGATACGCAGTATTTT.

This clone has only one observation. In DNA form, the CDR3 reads TGTGCCAGCCTGAAGGGGGTTTCTGTTAATTTGGGCTACACCTTC. Translated, it gives CASLKGVSVNLGYTF. V usage is TRBV6-5 and J usage is TRBJ1-2, with D perhaps matching TRBD1 (6 bases). CDR1 is MNHEY, CDR2 SVGAGI, per germline. The CDR3 sequence is 15 residues long. With 8 bases removed from V and 8 bases from J, the gap between germline ends came to 24 bases.

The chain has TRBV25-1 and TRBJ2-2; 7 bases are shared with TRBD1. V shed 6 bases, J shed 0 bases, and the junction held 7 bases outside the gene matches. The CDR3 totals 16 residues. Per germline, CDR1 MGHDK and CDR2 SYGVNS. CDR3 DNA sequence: TGTGCCAGCAGGCCAAGACAGGGCGCGAACACCGGGGAGCTGTTTTTT. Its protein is CASRPRQGANTGELFF.

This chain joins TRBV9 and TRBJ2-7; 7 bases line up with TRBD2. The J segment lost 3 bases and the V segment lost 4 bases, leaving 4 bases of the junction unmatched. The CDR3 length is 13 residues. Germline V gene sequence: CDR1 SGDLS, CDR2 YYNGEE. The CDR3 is CASSIGTNYEQYF. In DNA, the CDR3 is TGTGCCAGCAGCATCGGGACTAACTACGAGCAGTACTTC.

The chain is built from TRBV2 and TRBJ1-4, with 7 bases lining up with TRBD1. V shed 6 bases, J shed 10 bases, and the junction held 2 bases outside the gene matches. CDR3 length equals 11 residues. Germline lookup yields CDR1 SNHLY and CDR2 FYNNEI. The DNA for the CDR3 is TGTGCCAGCAGGAACAGGGGAAAACTGTTTTTT. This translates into CASRNRGKLFF.

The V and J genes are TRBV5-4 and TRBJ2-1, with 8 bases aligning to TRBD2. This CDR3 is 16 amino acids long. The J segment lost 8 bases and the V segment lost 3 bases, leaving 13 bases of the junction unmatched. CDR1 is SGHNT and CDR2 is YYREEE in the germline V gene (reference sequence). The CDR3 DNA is TGTGCCAGCAGCTGGGGGGGAAGCGGGAGTATCGATGAGCAGTTCTTC. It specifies CASSWGGSGSIDEQFF.

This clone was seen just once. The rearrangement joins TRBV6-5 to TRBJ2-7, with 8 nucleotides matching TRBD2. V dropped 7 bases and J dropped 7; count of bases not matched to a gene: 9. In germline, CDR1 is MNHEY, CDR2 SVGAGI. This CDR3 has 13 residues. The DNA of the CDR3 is TGTGCCAGCAAAGTGCGGGAGGCGGGGGAGCAGTACTTC. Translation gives CASKVREAGEQYF.

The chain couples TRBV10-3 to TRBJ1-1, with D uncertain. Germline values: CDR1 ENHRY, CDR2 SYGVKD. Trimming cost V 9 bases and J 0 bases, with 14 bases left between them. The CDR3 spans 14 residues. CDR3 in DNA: TGTGCCATGGCCAGCGGCATTATGAACACTGAAGCTTTCTTT. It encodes CAMASGIMNTEAFF.

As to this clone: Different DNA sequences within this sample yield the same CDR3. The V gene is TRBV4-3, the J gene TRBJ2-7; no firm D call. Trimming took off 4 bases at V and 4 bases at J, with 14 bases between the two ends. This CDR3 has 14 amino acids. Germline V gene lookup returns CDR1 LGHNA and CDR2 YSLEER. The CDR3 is CASSPSSGSYEQYF. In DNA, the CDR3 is TGCGCCAGCAGCCCCAGCTCGGGTAGTTACGAGCAGTACTTC.

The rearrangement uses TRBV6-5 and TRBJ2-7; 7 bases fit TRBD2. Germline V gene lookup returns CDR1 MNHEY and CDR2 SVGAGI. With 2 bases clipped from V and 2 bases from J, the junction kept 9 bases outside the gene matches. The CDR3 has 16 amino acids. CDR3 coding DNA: TGTGCCAGCAGTTACGACTCATCCGGGACTACCTACGAGCAGTACTTC. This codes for CASSYDSSGTTYEQYF.

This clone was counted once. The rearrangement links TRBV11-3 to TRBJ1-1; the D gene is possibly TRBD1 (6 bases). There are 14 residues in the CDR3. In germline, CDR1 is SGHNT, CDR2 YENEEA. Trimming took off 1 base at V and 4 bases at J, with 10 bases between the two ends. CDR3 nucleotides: TGTGCCAGCAGCTTAGTAGGGGGGGCCACTGAAGCTTTCTTT. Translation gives CASSLVGGATEAFF.

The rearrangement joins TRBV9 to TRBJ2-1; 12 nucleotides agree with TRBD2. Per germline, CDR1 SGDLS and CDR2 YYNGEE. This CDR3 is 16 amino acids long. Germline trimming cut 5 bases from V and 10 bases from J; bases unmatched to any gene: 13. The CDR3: CASSGPGLAGRTEQFF. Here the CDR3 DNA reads TGTGCCAGCAGTGGCCCAGGACTAGCGGGAAGGACAGAGCAGTTCTTC.

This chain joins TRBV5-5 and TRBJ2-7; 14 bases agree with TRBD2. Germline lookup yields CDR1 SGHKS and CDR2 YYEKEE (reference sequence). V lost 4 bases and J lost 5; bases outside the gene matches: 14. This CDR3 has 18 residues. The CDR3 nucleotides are TGTGCCAGCAGCGTCATCGTGGGGACTAGCGGGAGAGGAGACGAGCAGTACTTC. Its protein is CASSVIVGTSGRGDEQYF.

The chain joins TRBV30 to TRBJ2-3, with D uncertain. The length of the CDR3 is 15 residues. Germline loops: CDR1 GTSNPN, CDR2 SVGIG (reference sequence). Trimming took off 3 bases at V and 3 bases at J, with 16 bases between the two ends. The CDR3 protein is CAWSPAWSQTDTQYF. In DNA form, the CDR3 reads TGTGCCTGGAGCCCAGCGTGGTCTCAGACAGATACGCAGTATTTT.

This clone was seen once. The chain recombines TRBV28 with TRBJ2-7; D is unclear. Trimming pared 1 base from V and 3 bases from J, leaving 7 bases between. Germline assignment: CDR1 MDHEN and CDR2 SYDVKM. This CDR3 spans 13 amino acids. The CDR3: CASSLFSGYEQYF. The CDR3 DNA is TGTGCCAGCAGTTTATTTTCCGGCTACGAGCAGTACTTC.

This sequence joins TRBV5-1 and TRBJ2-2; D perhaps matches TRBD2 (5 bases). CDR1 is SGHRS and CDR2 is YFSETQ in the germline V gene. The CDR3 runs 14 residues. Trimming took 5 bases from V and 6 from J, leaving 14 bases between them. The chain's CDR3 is CASRTSGTAGELFF. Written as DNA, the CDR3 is TGCGCCAGCAGGACATCGGGAACAGCCGGGGAGCTGTTTTTT.

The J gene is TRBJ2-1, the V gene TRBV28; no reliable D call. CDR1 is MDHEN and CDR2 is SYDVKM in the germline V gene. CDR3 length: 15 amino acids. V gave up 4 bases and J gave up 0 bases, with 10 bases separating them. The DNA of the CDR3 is TGTGCCAGCAGTTCCACCAAGAGCTCCTACAATGAGCAGTTCTTC. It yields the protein CASSSTKSSYNEQFF.